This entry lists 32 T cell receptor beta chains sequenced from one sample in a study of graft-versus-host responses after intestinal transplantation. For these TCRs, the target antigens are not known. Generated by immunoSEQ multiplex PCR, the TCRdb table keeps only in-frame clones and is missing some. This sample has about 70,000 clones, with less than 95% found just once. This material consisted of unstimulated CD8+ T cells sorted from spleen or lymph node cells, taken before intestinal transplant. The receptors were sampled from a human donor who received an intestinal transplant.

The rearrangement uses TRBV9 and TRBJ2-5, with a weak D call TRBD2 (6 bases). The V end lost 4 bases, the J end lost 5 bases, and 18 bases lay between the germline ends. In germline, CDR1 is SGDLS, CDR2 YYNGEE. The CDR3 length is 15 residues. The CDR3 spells CASSSPYDGGETQYF. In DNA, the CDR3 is TGTGCCAGCAGCTCCCCCTATGATGGGGGGGAGACCCAGTACTTC.

This CDR3 reads CASSLDFDRGGYGYTF. The CDR3, as DNA: TGTGCCAGCAGCTTGGACTTCGACAGGGGGGGCTATGGCTACACCTTC. The chain combines TRBV5-8 with TRBJ1-2; 9 bases agree with TRBD1. Germline V lookup: CDR1 SGHTS, CDR2 YDEGEE. The CDR3 is made up of 16 amino acids. V trimming: 0 bases; J trimming: 4 bases; junction bases outside the gene matches: 7. The whole variable domain, filled in from reference TRBV5-8 and TRBJ1-2, reads EAGVTQSPTHLIKTRGQQATLRCSPISGHTSVYWYQQALGLGLQFLLWYDEGEERNRGNFPPRFSGRQFPNYSSELNVNALELEDSALYLCASSLDFDRGGYGYTFGSGTRLTVV.

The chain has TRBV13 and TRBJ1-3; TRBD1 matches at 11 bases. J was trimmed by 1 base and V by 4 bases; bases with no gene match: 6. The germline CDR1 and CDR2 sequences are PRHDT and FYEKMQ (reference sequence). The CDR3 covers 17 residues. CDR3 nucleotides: TGTGCCAGCAGCTCGGGACAGGGGGTAATGTCTGGAAACACCATATATTTT. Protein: CASSSGQGVMSGNTIYF.

Here the CDR3 reads CASSPQFIAGNTIYF. DNA for the CDR3: TGTGCCAGCAGCCCCCAGTTTATTGCTGGAAACACCATATATTTT. The chain links TRBV7-8 to TRBJ1-3; D is undetermined. V was clipped by 5 bases and J by 2 bases, with 13 bases between them. The CDR3 covers 15 residues. Germline assignment: CDR1 SGHVS and CDR2 FQNEAQ.

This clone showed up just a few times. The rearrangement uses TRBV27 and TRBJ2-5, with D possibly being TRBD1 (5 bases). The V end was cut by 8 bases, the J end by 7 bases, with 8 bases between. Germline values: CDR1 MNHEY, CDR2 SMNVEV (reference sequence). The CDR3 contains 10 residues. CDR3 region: CASGTGTQYF. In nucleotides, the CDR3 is TGTGCCAGCGGCACAGGGACCCAGTACTTC.

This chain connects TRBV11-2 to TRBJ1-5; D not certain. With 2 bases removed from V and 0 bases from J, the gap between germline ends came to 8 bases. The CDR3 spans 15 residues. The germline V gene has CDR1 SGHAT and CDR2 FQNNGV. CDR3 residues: CASSLNGYSNQPQHF. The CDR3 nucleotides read TGTGCCAGCAGCTTAAACGGTTATAGCAATCAGCCCCAGCATTTT.

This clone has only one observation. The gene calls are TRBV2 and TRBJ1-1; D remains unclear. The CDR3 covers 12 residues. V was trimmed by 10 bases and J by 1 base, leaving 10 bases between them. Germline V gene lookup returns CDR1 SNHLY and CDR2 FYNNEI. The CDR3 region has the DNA TGTGCCACCCTAGGCCAGAACACTGAAGCTTTCTTT. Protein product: CATLGQNTEAFF.

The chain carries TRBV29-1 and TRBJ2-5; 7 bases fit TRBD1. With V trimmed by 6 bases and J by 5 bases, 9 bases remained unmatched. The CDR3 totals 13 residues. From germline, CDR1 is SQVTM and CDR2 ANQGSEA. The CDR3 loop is CSVEWDSGETQYF. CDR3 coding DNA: TGCAGCGTCGAATGGGACAGTGGGGAGACCCAGTACTTC. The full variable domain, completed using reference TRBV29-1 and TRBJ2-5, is SAVISQKPSRDICQRGTSLTIQCQVDSQVTMMFWYRQQPGQSLTLIATANQGSEATYESGFVIDKFPISRPNLTFSTLTVSNMSPEDSSIYLCSVEWDSGETQYFGPGTRLLVL.

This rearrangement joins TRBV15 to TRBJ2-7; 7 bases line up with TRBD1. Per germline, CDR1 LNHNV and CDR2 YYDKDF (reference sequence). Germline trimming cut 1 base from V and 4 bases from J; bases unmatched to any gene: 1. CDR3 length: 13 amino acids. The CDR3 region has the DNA TGTGCCACCAGCAGAGGGGGACAGTACGAGCAGTACTTC. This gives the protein CATSRGGQYEQYF.

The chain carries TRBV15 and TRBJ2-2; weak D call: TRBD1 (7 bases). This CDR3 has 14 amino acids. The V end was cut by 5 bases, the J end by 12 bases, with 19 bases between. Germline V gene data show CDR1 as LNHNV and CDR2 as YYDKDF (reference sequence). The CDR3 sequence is CATSSQGGGEKLFF. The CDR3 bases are TGTGCCACCAGCTCTCAGGGGGGAGGCGAAAAGCTGTTTTTT.

In DNA, the CDR3 is TGTGCCAGCAGTTTTTCAGGGGTTGGAAACACCATATATTTT. This encodes CASSFSGVGNTIYF. The chain has TRBV27 and TRBJ1-3, with a tentative D call TRBD1 (6 bases). V was shortened by 3 bases and J by 3 bases, with 9 bases between the two germline ends. CDR1 MNHEY and CDR2 SMNVEV come from the germline V gene (reference sequence). The CDR3 has 14 residues.

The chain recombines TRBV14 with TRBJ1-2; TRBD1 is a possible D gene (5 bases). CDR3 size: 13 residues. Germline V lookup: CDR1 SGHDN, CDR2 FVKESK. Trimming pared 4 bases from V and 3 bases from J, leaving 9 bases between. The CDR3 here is CASSRQQDYGYTF. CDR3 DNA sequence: TGTGCCAGCAGCCGACAGCAAGACTATGGCTACACCTTC.

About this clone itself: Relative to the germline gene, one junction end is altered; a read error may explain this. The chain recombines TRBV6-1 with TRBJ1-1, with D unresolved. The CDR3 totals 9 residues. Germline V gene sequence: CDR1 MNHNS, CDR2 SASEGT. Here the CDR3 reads CASSWPGYF. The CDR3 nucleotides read TGTGCCAGCAGTTGGCCGGGATACTTT.

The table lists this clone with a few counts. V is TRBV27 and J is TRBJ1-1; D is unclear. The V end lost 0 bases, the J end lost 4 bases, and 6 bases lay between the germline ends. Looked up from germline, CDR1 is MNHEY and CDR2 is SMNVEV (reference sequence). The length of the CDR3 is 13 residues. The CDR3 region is CASSLSSSTEAFF. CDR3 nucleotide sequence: TGTGCCAGCAGTTTATCGTCGTCCACTGAAGCTTTCTTT.

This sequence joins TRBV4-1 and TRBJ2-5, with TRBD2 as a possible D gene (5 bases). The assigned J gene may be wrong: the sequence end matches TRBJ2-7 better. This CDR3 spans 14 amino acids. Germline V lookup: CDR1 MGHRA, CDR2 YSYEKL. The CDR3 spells CASSQEAVSYEQYF. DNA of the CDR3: TGCGCCAGCAGCCAAGAAGCGGTCTCCTACGAGCAGTACTTC.

The CDR3 DNA sequence: TGCGCCAGCAGCCCAAGTGCGGGGGCCAACGTCCTGACTTTC. It translates to CASSPSAGANVLTF. J is TRBJ2-6 and V is TRBV4-1, with D unclear. Germline CDR1 reads MGHRA; CDR2 reads YSYEKL. The CDR3 consists of 14 residues. Trimming took 4 bases from V and 4 from J, leaving 8 bases between them.

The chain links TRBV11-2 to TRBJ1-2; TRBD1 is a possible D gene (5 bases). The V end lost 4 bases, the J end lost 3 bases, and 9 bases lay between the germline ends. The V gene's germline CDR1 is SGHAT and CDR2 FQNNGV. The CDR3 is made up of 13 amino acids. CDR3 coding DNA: TGTGCCAGCAGCTCGTGGGGGGACTATGGCTACACCTTC. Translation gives CASSSWGDYGYTF.

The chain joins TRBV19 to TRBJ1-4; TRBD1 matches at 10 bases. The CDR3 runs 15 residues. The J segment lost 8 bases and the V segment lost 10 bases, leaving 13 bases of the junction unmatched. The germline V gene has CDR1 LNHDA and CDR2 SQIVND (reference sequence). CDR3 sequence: CATQHDRDRGEKLFF. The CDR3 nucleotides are TGTGCCACTCAACACGACCGGGACAGGGGAGAAAAACTGTTTTTT.

The CDR3 DNA reads as TGTGCCAGCTCTTCCTGGGGACAGAACAATTCACCCCTCCACTTT. Translated, it gives CASSSWGQNNSPLHF. V gene TRBV25-1 combines with J gene TRBJ1-6; 7 bases align to TRBD1. Germline V gene lookup returns CDR1 MGHDK and CDR2 SYGVNS. With 8 bases clipped from V and 7 bases from J, the junction kept 11 bases outside the gene matches. This CDR3 has 15 amino acids.

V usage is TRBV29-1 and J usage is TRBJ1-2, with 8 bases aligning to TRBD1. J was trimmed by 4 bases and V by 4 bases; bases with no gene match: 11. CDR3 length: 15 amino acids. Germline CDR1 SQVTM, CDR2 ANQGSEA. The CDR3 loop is CSVVGIQGASYGYTF. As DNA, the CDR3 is TGCAGCGTTGTGGGGATCCAGGGGGCAAGCTATGGCTACACCTTC.

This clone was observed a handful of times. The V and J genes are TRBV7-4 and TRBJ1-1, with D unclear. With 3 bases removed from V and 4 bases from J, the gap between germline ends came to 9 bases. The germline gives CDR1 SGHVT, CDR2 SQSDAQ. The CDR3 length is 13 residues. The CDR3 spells CASSFSGPTEAFF. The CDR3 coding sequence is TGTGCCAGCAGCTTCTCAGGCCCCACTGAAGCTTTCTTT.

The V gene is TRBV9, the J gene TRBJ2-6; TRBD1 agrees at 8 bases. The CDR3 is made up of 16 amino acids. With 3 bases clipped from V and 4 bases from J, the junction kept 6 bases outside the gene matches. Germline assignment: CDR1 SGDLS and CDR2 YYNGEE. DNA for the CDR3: TGTGCCAGCAGCGAGCAGGGGGCTGGAGGGGCCAACGTCCTGACTTTC. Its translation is CASSEQGAGGANVLTF.

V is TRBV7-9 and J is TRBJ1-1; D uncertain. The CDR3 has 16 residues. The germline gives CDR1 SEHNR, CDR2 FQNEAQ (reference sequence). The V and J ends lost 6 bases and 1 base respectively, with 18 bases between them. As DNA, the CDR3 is TGTGCCAGCAGTTACTTACAGACAAACTGGAACACTGAAGCTTTCTTT. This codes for CASSYLQTNWNTEAFF.

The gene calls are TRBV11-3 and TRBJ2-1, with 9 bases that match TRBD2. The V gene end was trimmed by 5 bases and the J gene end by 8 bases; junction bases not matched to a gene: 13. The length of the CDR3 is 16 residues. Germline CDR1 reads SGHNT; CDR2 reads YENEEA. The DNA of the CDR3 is TGTGCCAGCAGCCTCCGTGTCACTAGCGGGTTTCATGAGCAGTTCTTC. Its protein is CASSLRVTSGFHEQFF.

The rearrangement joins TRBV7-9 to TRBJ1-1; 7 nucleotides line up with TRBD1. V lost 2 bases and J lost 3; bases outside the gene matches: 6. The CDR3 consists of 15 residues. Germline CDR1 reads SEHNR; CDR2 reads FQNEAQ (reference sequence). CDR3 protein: CASSLSGRGDTEAFF. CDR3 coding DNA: TGTGCCAGCAGCTTATCGGGCAGGGGGGACACTGAAGCTTTCTTT.

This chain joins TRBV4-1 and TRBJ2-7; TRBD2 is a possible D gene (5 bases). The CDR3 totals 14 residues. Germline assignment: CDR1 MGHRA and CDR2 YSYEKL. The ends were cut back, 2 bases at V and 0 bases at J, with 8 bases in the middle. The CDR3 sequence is CASSQSGISYEQYF. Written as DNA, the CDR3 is TGCGCCAGCAGCCAATCGGGGATCTCCTACGAGCAGTACTTC.

This CDR3 is CASSGSKETQYF. Here the CDR3 DNA reads TGTGCCAGCAGTGGGAGCAAAGAGACCCAGTACTTC. The chain combines TRBV25-1 with TRBJ2-5, with no clear D. This CDR3 region has 12 residues. V shed 4 bases and J shed 3 bases, with 6 bases lying between them. The V gene's germline CDR1 is MGHDK and CDR2 SYGVNS.

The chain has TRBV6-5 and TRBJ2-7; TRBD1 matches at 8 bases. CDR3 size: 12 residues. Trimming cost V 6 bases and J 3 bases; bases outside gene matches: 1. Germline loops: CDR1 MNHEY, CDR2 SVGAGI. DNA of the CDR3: TGTGCCAGCAGCGGGACAGGCTACGAGCAGTACTTC. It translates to CASSGTGYEQYF.

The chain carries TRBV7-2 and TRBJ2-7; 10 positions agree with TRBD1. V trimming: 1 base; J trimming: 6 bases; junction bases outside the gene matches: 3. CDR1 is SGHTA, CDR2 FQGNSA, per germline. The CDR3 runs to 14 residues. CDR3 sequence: CASSLVGTGAEQYF. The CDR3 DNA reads TGTGCCAGCAGCTTAGTAGGGACAGGGGCCGAGCAGTACTTC.

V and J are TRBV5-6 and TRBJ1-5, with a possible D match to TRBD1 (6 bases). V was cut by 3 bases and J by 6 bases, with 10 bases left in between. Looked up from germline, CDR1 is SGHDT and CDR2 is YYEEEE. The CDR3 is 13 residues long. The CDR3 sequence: CASSWGLGQPQHF. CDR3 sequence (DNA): TGTGCCAGCAGCTGGGGGCTCGGTCAGCCCCAGCATTTT.

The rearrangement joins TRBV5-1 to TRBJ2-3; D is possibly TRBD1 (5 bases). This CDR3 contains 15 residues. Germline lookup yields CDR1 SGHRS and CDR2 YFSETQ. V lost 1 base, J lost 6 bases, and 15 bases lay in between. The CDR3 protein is CASSLLGLGYDTQYF. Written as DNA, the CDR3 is TGCGCCAGCAGCTTGTTGGGGCTAGGATATGATACGCAGTATTTT.

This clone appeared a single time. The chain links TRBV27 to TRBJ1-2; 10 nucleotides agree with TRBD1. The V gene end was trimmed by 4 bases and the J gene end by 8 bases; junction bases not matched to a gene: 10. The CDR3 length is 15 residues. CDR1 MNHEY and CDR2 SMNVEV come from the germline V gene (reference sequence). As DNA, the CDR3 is TGTGCCAGCAGTTCCCCGGGACAGGGGAGGGTGGGCTACACCTTC. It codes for CASSSPGQGRVGYTF.